Following are 13 T cell receptor beta chains from one sample sequenced in a study of cytomegalovirus exposure and HLA in healthy donors. 60 Vbeta and 13 Jbeta primers were used in PCR. Clones were sequenced by immunoSEQ multiplex PCR, and TCRdb holds only the in-frame ones, with some missing. Altogether approximately 180,000 clones are present, 75% to 80% being singletons, with the ten largest covering approximately 6%. The sample was PBMCs. These receptors were collected from a man aged 40-55 years in good health and CMV-seropositive.

The chain is built from TRBV5-1 and TRBJ2-3; D is ambiguous. CDR3 size: 16 residues. Germline V lookup: CDR1 SGHRS, CDR2 YFSETQ. Trimming left V 4 bases short and J 0 bases short, with 15 bases between. CDR3 DNA sequence: TGCGCCAGCAGCCTTAGAACTCCCCCTAGCACAGATACGCAGTATTTT. Its translation: CASSLRTPPSTDTQYF.

This clone occurred once. The rearrangement links TRBV19 to TRBJ2-2, with 11 bases matching TRBD2. From germline, CDR1 is LNHDA and CDR2 SQIVND (reference sequence). Trimming at V came to 4 bases and at J to 4 bases, leaving 2 bases not matched to a gene. The CDR3 is 15 amino acids. The CDR3, as DNA: TGTGCCAGTAGTACCGGGACTAGCGGCACCGGGGAGCTGTTTTTT. As protein: CASSTGTSGTGELFF.

The J gene is TRBJ2-4, the V gene TRBV7-2; possibly TRBD1 for D (6 bases). There are 16 residues in the CDR3. Germline-derived CDR1 and CDR2 are SGHTA and FQGNSA. Trimming shortened V by 5 bases and J by 0 bases, and 14 bases separated the two germline ends. CDR3 in DNA: TGTGCCAGCAGCGCCCTACAGGGATTAGCCAAAAACATTCAGTACTTC. This gives the protein CASSALQGLAKNIQYF.

This chain connects TRBV27 to TRBJ2-3, with 7 bases identical to TRBD2. This CDR3 is built from 12 residues. The V gene end was trimmed by 8 bases and the J gene end by 11 bases; junction bases not matched to a gene: 10. Germline-derived CDR1 and CDR2 are MNHEY and SMNVEV (reference sequence). CDR3 nucleotides: TGTGCCAGCTCCAGAGCGGGGTGGAGGCAGTATTTT. Its protein product is CASSRAGWRQYF.

This chain joins TRBV7-3 and TRBJ2-3, with TRBD1 matching 8 bases. CDR1 is SGHTA and CDR2 is FQGTGA in the germline V gene. The CDR3 contains 14 residues. V shed 5 bases, J shed 6 bases, and the junction held 7 bases outside the gene matches. The CDR3 spells CASSRTGTWDTQYF. CDR3 coding DNA: TGTGCCAGCAGCCGGACAGGGACATGGGATACGCAGTATTTT.

This clone occurred once. The chain joins TRBV19 to TRBJ1-1, with D hard to call. This CDR3 region has 11 residues. From germline, CDR1 is LNHDA and CDR2 SQIVND (reference sequence). V was shortened by 1 base and J by 8 bases, with 5 bases between the two germline ends. The CDR3 region is CASSIAQEAFF. The CDR3 coding sequence is TGTGCCAGTAGTATAGCCCAAGAAGCTTTCTTT.

The genes are TRBV11-3 and TRBJ2-7; TRBD2 is a possible D gene (7 bases). The CDR3 is made up of 15 amino acids. Germline CDR1 SGHNT, CDR2 YENEEA. The V end lost 5 bases, the J end lost 4 bases, and 18 bases lay between the germline ends. The CDR3 loop is CASSREGGAGYEQYF. The CDR3 nucleotides are TGTGCCAGCAGCCGCGAAGGGGGGGCCGGTTACGAGCAGTACTTC.

V gene TRBV6-5 combines with J gene TRBJ2-3; D might be TRBD2 (5 bases). This CDR3 has 14 amino acids. In germline, CDR1 is MNHEY, CDR2 SVGAGI. Trimming left V 10 bases short and J 1 base short, with 15 bases between. CDR3 DNA sequence: TGTGCCAACGGACGGACTCTTGGCACAGATACGCAGTATTTT. It encodes CANGRTLGTDTQYF.

The rearrangement uses TRBV21-1 and TRBJ1-2; TRBD1, the D gene given by the table, was not confirmed from the DNA. TRBV21-1 is labeled a pseudogene. The CDR3 extends over 12 amino acids. The CDR3 is CASRGQGIGYTF. In DNA form, the CDR3 reads TGTGCCAGCAGGGGACAGGGGATCGGCTACACCTTC.

V gene TRBV11-2 combines with J gene TRBJ2-1; D possibly corresponds to TRBD1 (5 bases). The V end lost 0 bases, the J end lost 8 bases, and 11 bases lay between the germline ends. The CDR3 is made up of 14 amino acids. Germline CDR1 is SGHAT and CDR2 is FQNNGV. The CDR3, as DNA: TGTGCCAGCAGCTTAGAGGGCACCAGGGATGAGCAGTTCTTC. It specifies CASSLEGTRDEQFF.

The chain has TRBV4-1 and TRBJ2-7, with D perhaps TRBD2 (6 bases). Looked up from germline, CDR1 is MGHRA and CDR2 is YSYEKL. The germline V and J ends were trimmed by 5 bases and 4 bases, with 15 bases remaining between them. CDR3 length: 14 residues. The CDR3 sequence: CASSEAGGGYEQYF. The CDR3 DNA sequence: TGCGCCAGCAGCGAAGCGGGTGGTGGTTACGAGCAGTACTTC.

A single count supports this clone. The J gene is TRBJ2-6, the V gene TRBV5-1; TRBD2 matches 9 bases. Per the germline V gene, CDR1 is SGHRS and CDR2 is YFSETQ. The length of the CDR3 is 19 residues. V trimming: 4 bases; J trimming: 0 bases; junction bases outside the gene matches: 11. CDR3 bases: TGCGCCAGCAGCCCCTTAGCGGGAGCCACAACCTCTGGGGCCAACGTCCTGACTTTC. It yields the protein CASSPLAGATTSGANVLTF.

This rearrangement joins TRBV28 to TRBJ1-3; D is uncertain. Germline V lookup: CDR1 MDHEN, CDR2 SYDVKM. The CDR3 extends over 17 amino acids. Trimming took 1 base from V and 0 from J, leaving 13 bases between them. The CDR3 nucleotides read TGTGCCAGCAGTTTATCGGCAGCGGGCGGCTCTGGAAACACCATATATTTT. This translates into CASSLSAAGGSGNTIYF.